Shown below are 9 T cell receptor beta chains from a single sample sequenced in a study of Ad26.COV2.S vaccination and SARS-CoV-2 variants (dated by TCRdb to the early 2020s). Sample treatment or condition, as interpreted from the label and publication: about 20 received Ad26.COV2.S at low or high dose, single or two shots; 5 received placebo; per-sample allocation not given. For vaccine and placebo recipients, the sequenced repertoires came from samples collected on day 63 after the first injection. Library method: the immunoSEQ multiplex PCR assay. TCRdb carries this immuneACCESS record with in-frame sequences only. Its versions omit some clonotypes, under half of them owing to an unresolved V gene in the studies checked, with the rest unexplained. This sample lists about 460,000 clones; roughly nine tenths were detected once. The ten top clones hold over 1.5% of the sample. The sequencing used peripheral blood, collected in a trial of Ad26.COV2.S vaccine versus placebo. The receptors derive from a person between 18 and 65 years old who received the Ad26.COV2.S COVID-19 vaccine or a placebo.

In this sample, this clone turned up a few times. V gene TRBV14 combines with J gene TRBJ2-1; no clear D gene. Trimming stripped 1 base from V and 10 bases from J, with 17 bases between. The CDR3 is made up of 15 amino acids. Germline CDR1 and CDR2: SGHDN and FVKESK. CDR3 residues: CASSQVDPNTNEQFF. CDR3 in DNA: TGTGCCAGCAGCCAAGTGGACCCAAACACCAACGAGCAGTTCTTC.

This sequence joins TRBV28 and TRBJ2-7; D is unresolved. Trimming took off 0 bases at V and 3 bases at J, with 9 bases between the two ends. This CDR3 has 14 amino acids. The germline V gene encodes CDR1 MDHEN and CDR2 SYDVKM. The chain's CDR3 is CASSLWRSIYEQYF. The CDR3, as DNA: TGTGCCAGCAGTTTATGGCGGTCTATCTACGAGCAGTACTTC. Together with reference TRBV28 and TRBJ2-7, the CDR3 gives the full variable domain: DVKVTQSSRYLVKRTGEKVFLECVQDMDHENMFWYRQDPGLGLRLIYFSYDVKMKEKGDIPEGYSVSREKKERFSLILESASTNQTSMYLCASSLWRSIYEQYFGPGTRLTVT.

The chain carries TRBV28 and TRBJ1-5, with unresolved D. Trimming pared 8 bases from V and 2 bases from J, leaving 10 bases between. CDR1 is MDHEN and CDR2 is SYDVKM in the germline V gene. The CDR3 sequence is 13 residues long. CDR3 coding DNA: TGTGCCAGCGGACCGGTGGGCAATCAGCCCCAGCATTTT. This translates into CASGPVGNQPQHF.

This chain uses TRBV13 with TRBJ2-1; 9 bases are a match to TRBD1. Per germline, CDR1 PRHDT and CDR2 FYEKMQ (reference sequence). The CDR3 extends over 16 amino acids. Trimming at V came to 7 bases and at J to 9 bases, leaving 16 bases not matched to a gene. The DNA for the CDR3 is TGTGCCAGCAACCGACCCCGGGACAGGGTCGACGGTGAGCAGTTCTTC. Its translation: CASNRPRDRVDGEQFF.

The chain links TRBV18 to TRBJ1-4; D is unclear. Germline V gene lookup returns CDR1 KGHSH and CDR2 LQKENI. This CDR3 has 14 amino acids. Trimming removed 6 bases at V and 4 bases at J, with 12 bases between. The CDR3 region is CASSPEVNNEKLFF. As DNA, the CDR3 is TGTGCCAGCTCGCCTGAGGTGAATAATGAAAAACTGTTTTTT.

This clone has only a few counts. The chain recombines TRBV2 with TRBJ2-7; D is unresolved. Trimming took 6 bases from V and 2 from J, leaving 2 bases between them. Looked up from germline, CDR1 is SNHLY and CDR2 is FYNNEI. The CDR3 extends over 10 amino acids. The DNA of the CDR3 is TGTGCCAGCAGGACCTACGAGCAGTACTTC. This translates into CASRTYEQYF.

This chain links TRBV19 with TRBJ1-2; D unresolved. From germline, CDR1 is LNHDA and CDR2 SQIVND (reference sequence). V lost 3 bases to trimming and J lost 4 bases, with 15 bases between them. The CDR3 has 15 residues. In nucleotides, the CDR3 is TGTGCCAGTAGTATCGGGTTGTATCGGACCTATGGCTACACCTTC. It is translated as CASSIGLYRTYGYTF.

The chain is built from TRBV13 and TRBJ1-4; D gene uncertain. Germline assignment: CDR1 PRHDT and CDR2 FYEKMQ (reference sequence). V was clipped by 2 bases and J by 5 bases, with 9 bases between them. The CDR3 has 14 amino acids. The CDR3 sequence is CASSLRRSNEKLFF. The CDR3 DNA reads as TGTGCCAGCAGCTTACGACGGTCCAATGAAAAACTGTTTTTT.

The V and J genes are TRBV19 and TRBJ2-1; 7 positions match TRBD2. The V and J ends lost 4 bases and 8 bases, in that order; junction bases with no gene match: 5. Germline CDR1 LNHDA, CDR2 SQIVND (reference sequence). This CDR3 has 13 residues. CDR3 nucleotides: TGTGCCAGTAGTAGCGGGAGAACGGATGAGCAGTTCTTC. Encoded protein: CASSSGRTDEQFF.